These 27 T cell receptor beta chains were all obtained from the same sample, sequenced in a study of CXCR3-negative and CXCR3-positive naive CD8 T cells (dated by TCRdb to between 2019 and 2020). Beyond this particular receptor, the publication reports: TRB CDR3s from CXCR3-positive naive cells showed higher hydrophobicity (lower Kidera factor 4), lower energy, and higher strength and volume indices than CXCR3-negative naive cells.

No antigen has been assigned to these receptors. Sequencer: NextSeq 550. The Human TCR Profiling Kit (MiLaboratory) was used to prepare UMI-labeled 5' RACE TRB cDNA libraries. After reprocessing by TCRdb, each CDR3 protein sequence is one entry, and no DNA is given. This sample's listing comprises under 150,000 distinct CDR3 sequences. 0.5% to 0.6% of the sample goes to the ten largest clones. Sequencing was done on a sample of naive CXCR3+ CD8+ T cells from blood. Interpreted using the paper, the cell subset or site label stands for: CD45RO-CCR7+CD27+CD95- naive CD8+ T cells expressing CXCR3 (TNR3+). The receptors come from a human donor in good health. Some clones in this sample may be carry-over from other donors' samples.

The J gene is TRBJ2-3, the V gene TRBV2. Per germline, CDR1 SNHLY and CDR2 FYNNEI. This CDR3 comprises 14 residues. CDR3 sequence: CASSEVDGTDTQYF.

The chain employs TRBV7-9 and TRBJ1-1. The CDR3 has 16 residues. Germline values: CDR1 SEHNR, CDR2 FQNEAQ (reference sequence). The CDR3 loop reads CASSYGRPVMNTEAFF.

The rearrangement joins TRBV7-2 to TRBJ1-1; TCRdb returns TRBD1, unconfirmable since there is no DNA. Germline CDR1 is SGHTA and CDR2 is FQGNSA. The CDR3 runs to 15 residues. The CDR3 protein is CASSFRTGGNTEAFF.

This clonotype ranks as medium-sized in terms of frequency. The J gene is TRBJ2-1, the V gene TRBV29-1; the TRBD1 assignment by TCRdb is unverifiable without DNA. Germline V gene data show CDR1 as SQVTM and CDR2 as ANQGSEA. The CDR3 extends over 14 amino acids. The CDR3 loop is CSVDWGAGNGEQFF.

The rearrangement links TRBV29-1 to TRBJ2-3; TCRdb's assignment of TRBD1 cannot be checked, as there is no DNA. The CDR3 has 15 amino acids. Germline V lookup: CDR1 SQVTM, CDR2 ANQGSEA. The CDR3 spells CSVSWTGGNTDTQYF.

The J gene is TRBJ2-7, the V gene TRBV20-1; TCRdb proposes TRBD2, but this gene call is untestable without DNA. Germline V gives CDR1 DFQATT, CDR2 SNEGSKA (reference sequence). The CDR3 has 13 residues. This CDR3 reads CSASGLASYEQYF.

V usage is TRBV20-1 and J usage is TRBJ2-1; absent DNA, TCRdb's TRBD2 call cannot be checked. The germline V gene encodes CDR1 DFQATT and CDR2 SNEGSKA (reference sequence). This CDR3 is 14 amino acids long. The CDR3 is CSARGLAADNEQFF.

The rearrangement joins TRBV12-3 or TRBV12-4 to TRBJ2-7. There are 14 residues in the CDR3. CDR3 sequence: CASSDTGISYEQYF.

The chain couples TRBV12-3 or TRBV12-4 to TRBJ1-2; the TCRdb D gene call, TRBD1, has no DNA to confirm it. The CDR3 extends over 15 amino acids. CDR3 sequence reads: CASSAGLRDNYGYTF.

The genes are TRBV29-1 and TRBJ1-4; checking the TCRdb D call of TRBD1 is not possible without DNA. Germline V gene sequence: CDR1 SQVTM, CDR2 ANQGSEA. The CDR3 runs to 12 residues. This CDR3 is CSVVAGSEKLFF.

This chain's CDR3 is CASTPDREDQPQHF. This chain connects TRBV28 to TRBJ1-5; TCRdb returns TRBD1, unconfirmable since there is no DNA. The CDR3 spans 14 residues. Germline V gives CDR1 MDHEN, CDR2 SYDVKM.

This chain connects TRBV7-9 to TRBJ2-1; the D gene TCRdb calls, TRBD2, cannot be checked with no DNA. The CDR3 totals 15 residues. Germline values: CDR1 SEHNR, CDR2 FQNEAQ (reference sequence). The CDR3 here is CASSSPEAGDNEQFF. Full variable domain (remainder filled in from reference TRBV7-9 and TRBJ2-1): DTGVSQNPRHKITKRGQNVTFRCDPISEHNRLYWYRQTLGQGPEFLTYFQNEAQLEKSRLLSDRFSAERPKGSFSTLEIQRTEQGDSAMYLCASSSPEAGDNEQFFGPGTRLTVL.

The chain combines TRBV29-1 with TRBJ1-2; the TCRdb call, TRBD1, lacks DNA for checking. Germline lookup yields CDR1 SQVTM and CDR2 ANQGSEA. The CDR3 contains 12 residues. This CDR3 reads CSVTGGDYGYTF.

The chain links TRBV28 to TRBJ2-5; absent DNA, TCRdb's TRBD1 call cannot be checked. CDR1 and CDR2 (germline): MDHEN, SYDVKM. This CDR3 is 17 amino acids long. This chain's CDR3 is CASSPTPGRGLLETQYF.

The chain uses TRBV20-1 and TRBJ1-2; checking the TCRdb D call of TRBD1 is not possible without DNA. This CDR3 spans 13 amino acids. CDR1 is DFQATT and CDR2 is SNEGSKA in the germline V gene (reference sequence). CDR3 region: CSAGGGSNYGYTF.

The chain couples TRBV14 to TRBJ1-5; lacking DNA, the TRBD1 call made by TCRdb goes unchecked. This CDR3 is 22 amino acids long. The germline gives CDR1 SGHDN, CDR2 FVKESK. CDR3 region: CASSPYPFWVPGTTSNRQPQHF.

V usage is TRBV30 and J usage is TRBJ2-1. This CDR3 has 12 amino acids. Germline CDR1 GTSNPN, CDR2 SVGIG (reference sequence). The CDR3 protein is CAWSVGINEQFF.

V is TRBV28 and J is TRBJ2-1; no DNA is available, so the TRBD2 call from TCRdb remains unchecked. The germline gives CDR1 MDHEN, CDR2 SYDVKM. CDR3 size: 16 residues. CDR3 amino acids: CASLTSGIGSYNEQFF.

The genes are TRBV5-1 and TRBJ2-1. Looked up from germline, CDR1 is SGHRS and CDR2 is YFSETQ. The CDR3 spans 15 residues. The CDR3 spells CASSSDGSSYNEQFF.

V and J are TRBV4-1 and TRBJ2-7; as DNA is missing, the TRBD2 call by TCRdb cannot be tested. The length of the CDR3 is 15 residues. CDR1 is MGHRA, CDR2 YSYEKL, per germline. CDR3 in amino acids: CASSQGLAGGNEQYF.

This chain joins TRBV7-9 and TRBJ2-3; TCRdb gives TRBD1 as the D gene, but with no DNA this cannot be confirmed. The CDR3 covers 16 residues. Germline V lookup: CDR1 SEHNR, CDR2 FQNEAQ (reference sequence). The CDR3 sequence: CASSLPRPGHTDTQYF.

This chain joins TRBV9 and TRBJ2-2; TCRdb designates TRBD1, a call that cannot be tested without DNA. The CDR3 totals 16 residues. CDR1 is SGDLS and CDR2 is YYNGEE in the germline V gene. The CDR3 region is CASSAPAQGGTGELFF.

The CDR3 loop is CSVEGLGYGLQSYEQYF. The chain combines TRBV29-1 with TRBJ2-7. Germline V gene data show CDR1 as SQVTM and CDR2 as ANQGSEA. The CDR3 spans 17 residues.

This rearrangement joins TRBV28 to TRBJ2-1; as DNA is missing, the TRBD2 call by TCRdb cannot be tested. The CDR3 covers 16 residues. Per germline, CDR1 MDHEN and CDR2 SYDVKM. The CDR3 sequence is CASRSRRANSYNEQFF. Based on the CDR3 plus reference TRBV28 and TRBJ2-1, the full variable domain is DVKVTQSSRYLVKRTGEKVFLECVQDMDHENMFWYRQDPGLGLRLIYFSYDVKMKEKGDIPEGYSVSREKKERFSLILESASTNQTSMYLCASRSRRANSYNEQFFGPGTRLTVL.

The V gene is TRBV29-1, the J gene TRBJ1-1. CDR1 SQVTM and CDR2 ANQGSEA come from the germline V gene. The CDR3 length is 16 residues. CDR3 sequence reads: CSVPSPNGAMNTEAFF.

The J gene is TRBJ2-1, the V gene TRBV12-3 or TRBV12-4; TCRdb reports TRBD2, a call that lacks DNA to check it against. There are 13 residues in the CDR3. The chain's CDR3 is CASSQTSVNEQFF.

V is TRBV20-1 and J is TRBJ2-3; lacking DNA, the TRBD1 call made by TCRdb goes unchecked. This CDR3 has 11 amino acids. Germline CDR1 DFQATT, CDR2 SNEGSKA (reference sequence). CDR3 loop: CSALGADTQYF.